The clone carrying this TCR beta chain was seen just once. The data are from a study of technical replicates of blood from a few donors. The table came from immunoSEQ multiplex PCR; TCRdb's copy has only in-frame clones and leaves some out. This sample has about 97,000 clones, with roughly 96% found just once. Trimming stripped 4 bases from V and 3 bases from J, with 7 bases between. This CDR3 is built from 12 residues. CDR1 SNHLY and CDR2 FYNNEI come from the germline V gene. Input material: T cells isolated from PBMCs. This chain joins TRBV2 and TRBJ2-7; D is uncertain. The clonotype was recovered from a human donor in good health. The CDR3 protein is CASSAVSYEQYF. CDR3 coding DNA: TGTGCCAGCAGTGCGGTAAGCTACGAGCAGTACTTC. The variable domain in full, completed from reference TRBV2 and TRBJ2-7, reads EPEVTQTPSHQVTQMGQEVILRCVPISNHLYFYWYRQILGQKVEFLVSFYNNEISEKSEIFDDQFSVERPDGSNFTLKIRSTKLEDSAMYFCASSAVSYEQYFGPGTRLTVT.